A single sample is the source of the 29 T cell receptor beta chains below, sequenced in a study of OX40 agonist ivuxolimab in advanced cancers. The assay was immunoSEQ multiplex PCR, and TCRdb's table has in-frame clones only and misses some. The sample lists under 40,000 clones, over 80% seen once, with about 4.5% in the top ten. Specimen: CD4+ or CD8+ T cells sorted from blood, collected in a trial of the OX40 agonist ivuxolimab. These receptors were taken from an adult with an advanced solid tumor such as melanoma, head and neck, liver or kidney cancer.

The rearrangement links TRBV7-3 to TRBJ1-1; D unresolved. From germline, CDR1 is SGHTA and CDR2 FQGTGA. V was trimmed by 0 bases and J by 6 bases, leaving 11 bases between them. The CDR3 extends over 14 amino acids. The chain's CDR3 is CASSLTPEMPEAFF. CDR3 DNA: TGTGCCAGCAGCTTAACCCCAGAGATGCCTGAAGCTTTCTTT.

The chain recombines TRBV28 with TRBJ2-5; D possibly corresponds to TRBD1 (5 bases). This CDR3 is 21 amino acids long. Per the germline V gene, CDR1 is MDHEN and CDR2 is SYDVKM. Trimming pared 1 base from V and 0 bases from J, leaving 27 bases between. The CDR3 region is CASSLSFFSAPGQGYQETQYF. In DNA form, the CDR3 reads TGTGCCAGCAGTTTATCTTTTTTTTCGGCCCCGGGTCAGGGTTACCAAGAGACCCAGTACTTC. Together with reference TRBV28 and TRBJ2-5, the CDR3 gives the full variable domain: DVKVTQSSRYLVKRTGEKVFLECVQDMDHENMFWYRQDPGLGLRLIYFSYDVKMKEKGDIPEGYSVSREKKERFSLILESASTNQTSMYLCASSLSFFSAPGQGYQETQYFGPGTRLLVL.

With regard to this clone: This specimen includes other DNA sequences encoding the same CDR3. The V and J genes are TRBV19 and TRBJ2-7; 8 nucleotides agree with TRBD2. V lost 5 bases to trimming and J lost 3 bases; unmatched junction nucleotides: 3. Germline CDR1 and CDR2: LNHDA and SQIVND (reference sequence). The CDR3 covers 13 residues. CDR3 amino acids: CASSAGTSYEQYF. The CDR3 region has the DNA TGTGCCAGTAGTGCCGGGACTAGCTACGAGCAGTACTTC.

The V call is TRBV4-1, the J call TRBJ1-1, with 7 bases fitting TRBD1. After removal of 1 base from V and 0 bases from J, the junction contained 11 bases not matched to a gene. This CDR3 has 18 residues. Germline CDR1 reads MGHRA; CDR2 reads YSYEKL. The DNA of the CDR3 is TGCGCCAGCAGCCAAGGCGGGACAGTTGGGGGGATGAACACTGAAGCTTTCTTT. It is translated as CASSQGGTVGGMNTEAFF.

The V gene is TRBV13, the J gene TRBJ2-2; TRBD1 might be the D (5 bases). CDR3 length: 18 amino acids. CDR1 and CDR2 from the germline V gene are PRHDT and FYEKMQ (reference sequence). Trimming left V 5 bases short and J 0 bases short, with 19 bases between. The CDR3 protein is CASSNPPTVYANTGELFF. The CDR3, as DNA: TGTGCCAGCAGCAACCCTCCGACAGTTTACGCGAACACCGGGGAGCTGTTTTTT.

The rearrangement joins TRBV27 to TRBJ1-1, with D possibly being TRBD1 (5 bases). This CDR3 contains 15 residues. The germline V gene encodes CDR1 MNHEY and CDR2 SMNVEV (reference sequence). Between the trimmed V and J ends, which lost 2 bases and 0 bases, there was a span of 10 bases. As DNA, the CDR3 is TGTGCCAGCAGTTTACAGGGCCTGTTGAACACTGAAGCTTTCTTT. Translating it yields CASSLQGLLNTEAFF.

V and J are TRBV30 and TRBJ1-1; tentatively, D is TRBD1 (5 bases). Trimming pared 1 base from V and 2 bases from J, leaving 8 bases between. Germline V CDR1 and CDR2: GTSNPN, SVGIG (reference sequence). The CDR3 runs to 13 residues. The CDR3 nucleotides are TGTGCCTGGAGTGGGGGGGAAAACACTGAAGCTTTCTTT. As protein: CAWSGGENTEAFF. The whole variable domain, filled in from reference TRBV30 and TRBJ1-1, reads SQTIHQWPATLVQPVGSPLSLECTVEGTSNPNLYWYRQAAGRGLQLLFYSVGIGQISSEVPQNLSASRPQDRQFILSSKKLLLSDSGFYLCAWSGGENTEAFFGQGTRLTVV.

The CDR3 coding sequence is TGTGCCTGGAGTGGGTTCAGGGGCGGAGGCACCGGGGAGCTGTTTTTT. Protein product: CAWSGFRGGGTGELFF. This chain uses TRBV30 with TRBJ2-2, with a weak D call TRBD1 (6 bases). This CDR3 contains 16 residues. V gave up 1 base and J gave up 4 bases, with 16 bases separating them. Per germline, CDR1 GTSNPN and CDR2 SVGIG (reference sequence).

The J gene is TRBJ2-1, the V gene TRBV11-1; 7 bases line up with TRBD2. The CDR3 is 16 amino acids. Germline V gene lookup returns CDR1 SGHAT and CDR2 FQDESV (reference sequence). The V gene end was trimmed by 3 bases and the J gene end by 5 bases; junction bases not matched to a gene: 10. DNA for the CDR3: TGTGCCAGCAGCTTTAGGGCGGGAGTTATCCACAATGAGCAGTTCTTC. Translated: CASSFRAGVIHNEQFF. The entire variable domain, with the rest obtained from reference TRBV11-1 and TRBJ2-1, is as follows: EAEVAQSPRYKITEKSQAVAFWCDPISGHATLYWYRQILGQGPELLVQFQDESVVDDSQLPKDRFSAERLKGVDSTLKIQPAELGDSAMYLCASSFRAGVIHNEQFFGPGTRLTVL.

V and J are TRBV5-6 and TRBJ1-4, with a possible D match to TRBD1 (5 bases). Between the trimmed V and J ends, which lost 2 bases and 10 bases, there was a span of 15 bases. CDR1 and CDR2 (germline): SGHDT, YYEEEE. This CDR3 is built from 14 residues. The CDR3: CASSFGQGLGKLFF. In DNA form, the CDR3 reads TGTGCCAGCAGCTTCGGCCAGGGCTTAGGAAAACTGTTTTTT.

The J gene is TRBJ2-7, the V gene TRBV6-1; TRBD1 might be the D (6 bases). The germline V and J ends were trimmed by 10 bases and 1 base, with 14 bases remaining between them. The CDR3 consists of 13 residues. Germline assignment: CDR1 MNHNS and CDR2 SASEGT. The CDR3 loop reads CATRVQGSYEQYF. The CDR3 DNA reads as TGTGCCACCCGAGTTCAGGGGTCCTACGAGCAGTACTTC.

The CDR3 coding sequence is TGTGCCAGTAGTACGCGGTTCGGATACACTGAAGCTTTCTTT. Its protein is CASSTRFGYTEAFF. The chain couples TRBV19 to TRBJ1-1, with D uncertain. Trimming took off 4 bases at V and 3 bases at J, with 12 bases between the two ends. CDR1 is LNHDA and CDR2 is SQIVND in the germline V gene (reference sequence). The length of the CDR3 is 14 residues.

This clone was counted a single time. The chain recombines TRBV7-8 with TRBJ2-5, with 9 bases that match TRBD2. This CDR3 spans 15 amino acids. Per germline, CDR1 SGHVS and CDR2 FQNEAQ. The J segment lost 4 bases and the V segment lost 6 bases, leaving 9 bases of the junction unmatched. CDR3 DNA: TGTGCCAGCAGTCCGCGGGAGGGTAGTCCAGAGACCCAGTACTTC. This sequence encodes CASSPREGSPETQYF.

This clone came up once. This chain links TRBV28 with TRBJ2-7, with a tentative D call TRBD2 (7 bases). V was cut by 5 bases and J by 2 bases, with 10 bases left in between. CDR3 length: 13 residues. Looked up from germline, CDR1 is MDHEN and CDR2 is SYDVKM. CDR3 region: CASSKGGAYEQYF. The DNA of the CDR3 is TGTGCCAGCAGTAAGGGGGGGGCCTACGAGCAGTACTTC.

The CDR3 DNA follows: TGTGCCAGCAGTGAAAGACTAGCGGGGGGTGAGACCCAGTACTTC. This codes for CASSERLAGGETQYF. J is TRBJ2-5 and V is TRBV2; 13 nucleotides align to TRBD2. Germline loops: CDR1 SNHLY, CDR2 FYNNEI. The CDR3 length is 15 residues. V was clipped by 2 bases and J by 5 bases; unmatched bases: 2.

The chain carries TRBV30 and TRBJ2-1; 13 bases are shared with TRBD2. The CDR3 sequence is 19 residues long. With 1 base clipped from V and 5 bases from J, the junction kept 14 bases outside the gene matches. The germline CDR1 and CDR2 sequences are GTSNPN and SVGIG (reference sequence). The CDR3 is CAWSATSGRAMTDNNEQFF. As DNA, the CDR3 is TGTGCCTGGAGTGCCACTAGCGGGAGGGCAATGACGGATAACAATGAGCAGTTCTTC.

The rearrangement joins TRBV5-4 to TRBJ2-7; D assignment may be TRBD1 or TRBD2 (5 bases each). Germline values: CDR1 SGHNT, CDR2 YYREEE (reference sequence). Deletions cut 4 bases from V and 6 bases from J, with 14 bases between. This CDR3 comprises 13 residues. This CDR3 reads CASSPYGGPEQYF. The CDR3 nucleotides are TGTGCCAGCAGCCCGTATGGGGGTCCCGAGCAGTACTTC.

The chain employs TRBV27 and TRBJ2-3; TRBD1 or TRBD2 may be the D gene (5 bases each). The CDR3 sequence is 16 residues long. The germline CDR1 and CDR2 sequences are MNHEY and SMNVEV (reference sequence). Trimming took 8 bases from V and 3 from J, leaving 21 bases between them. The CDR3 nucleotides are TGTGCCAGCTCTCCCGGGGCAGGGATGGGGACAGATACGCAGTATTTT. Its translation is CASSPGAGMGTDTQYF.

V and J are TRBV6-1 and TRBJ1-1, with D hard to call. Trimming stripped 5 bases from V and 5 bases from J, with 6 bases between. The CDR3 contains 11 residues. The germline CDR1 and CDR2 sequences are MNHNS and SASEGT. As DNA, the CDR3 is TGTGCCAGCAGTTATGCAACTGAAGCTTTCTTT. Its translation: CASSYATEAFF.

V usage is TRBV14 and J usage is TRBJ2-1; no clear D gene. The germline V gene encodes CDR1 SGHDN and CDR2 FVKESK. The CDR3 is made up of 13 amino acids. Deletions cut 4 bases from V and 10 bases from J, with 14 bases between. The CDR3 reads CASSPRTPEEQFF. CDR3 nucleotide sequence: TGTGCCAGCAGCCCTCGGACCCCAGAAGAGCAGTTCTTC.

The V call is TRBV9, the J call TRBJ2-7; D is undetermined. V was cut by 0 bases and J by 4 bases, with 8 bases left in between. The germline V gene has CDR1 SGDLS and CDR2 YYNGEE. The CDR3 has 13 residues. CDR3 bases: TGTGCCAGCAGCGTAGACACTCCGTACGAGCAGTACTTC. Translating gives CASSVDTPYEQYF.

J is TRBJ2-2 and V is TRBV9; no clear D gene. Germline CDR1 SGDLS, CDR2 YYNGEE. With 0 bases removed from V and 3 bases from J, the gap between germline ends came to 12 bases. The CDR3 length is 16 residues. CDR3 region: CASSVGGRLYTGELFF. Here the CDR3 DNA reads TGTGCCAGCAGCGTAGGTGGACGATTATACACCGGGGAGCTGTTTTTT. The whole variable domain, remainder taken from reference TRBV9 and TRBJ2-2, is DSGVTQTPKHLITATGQRVTLRCSPRSGDLSVYWYQQSLDQGLQFLIQYYNGEERAKGNILERFSAQQFPDLHSELNLSSLELGDSALYFCASSVGGRLYTGELFFGEGSRLTVL.

The CDR3 sequence is CASTWGLDTEAFF. The CDR3 nucleotides read TGTGCCAGCACTTGGGGGCTGGACACTGAAGCTTTCTTT. This chain uses TRBV2 with TRBJ1-1; perhaps TRBD1 as D (6 bases). CDR3 length equals 13 residues. The germline V gene has CDR1 SNHLY and CDR2 FYNNEI. V was shortened by 7 bases and J by 3 bases, with 12 bases between the two germline ends.

The V gene is TRBV13, the J gene TRBJ2-7; 10 nucleotides line up with TRBD2. CDR3 length: 14 residues. V lost 5 bases, J lost 2 bases, and 3 bases stayed unmatched. Germline loops: CDR1 PRHDT, CDR2 FYEKMQ (reference sequence). For the CDR3, the DNA is TGTGCCAGCAGCGCCACTAGCGGGACCTACGAGCAGTACTTC. This sequence encodes CASSATSGTYEQYF.

In regard to this clone: The sample carries other DNA sequences with the same CDR3. V gene TRBV5-6 combines with J gene TRBJ1-2; D is perhaps TRBD1 (6 bases). Germline V gene lookup returns CDR1 SGHDT and CDR2 YYEEEE. The CDR3 has 14 amino acids. The ends were cut back, 4 bases at V and 2 bases at J, with 12 bases in the middle. The CDR3 loop reads CASSPGTGNYGYTF. In DNA form, the CDR3 reads TGTGCCAGCAGCCCTGGCACAGGGAACTATGGCTACACCTTC. The full variable domain, completed using reference TRBV5-6 and TRBJ1-2, is DAGVTQSPTHLIKTRGQQVTLRCSPKSGHDTVSWYQQALGQGPQFIFQYYEEEERQRGNFPDRFSGHQFPNYSSELNVNALLLGDSALYLCASSPGTGNYGYTFGSGTRLTVV.

The chain employs TRBV6-6 and TRBJ1-2; D remains ambiguous. Per the germline V gene, CDR1 is MNHNY and CDR2 is SVGAGI (reference sequence). The CDR3 length is 14 residues. V dropped 3 bases and J dropped 4 bases, with 12 bases sitting between them. This chain's CDR3 is CASSYRENTYGYTF. DNA for the CDR3: TGTGCCAGCAGTTATCGGGAGAATACCTATGGCTACACCTTC.

This chain joins TRBV29-1 and TRBJ2-1, with 8 bases matching TRBD2. The CDR3 contains 13 residues. CDR1 and CDR2 from the germline V gene are SQVTM and ANQGSEA. V was clipped by 4 bases and J by 5 bases; unmatched bases: 4. The CDR3 spells CSVGSGEDNEQFF. The CDR3 DNA reads TGCAGCGTTGGTAGCGGGGAGGACAATGAGCAGTTCTTC.

The chain is built from TRBV19 and TRBJ2-1, with TRBD1 as a possible D gene (7 bases). CDR1 LNHDA and CDR2 SQIVND come from the germline V gene (reference sequence). There are 15 residues in the CDR3. Trimming stripped 5 bases from V and 5 bases from J, with 16 bases between. The DNA of the CDR3 is TGTGCCAGTAGTTCAGGGGGGTGGGTGGACAATGAGCAGTTCTTC. Residues: CASSSGGWVDNEQFF.

V is TRBV29-1 and J is TRBJ2-6; TRBD1 agrees at 8 bases. Per the germline V gene, CDR1 is SQVTM and CDR2 is ANQGSEA. The CDR3 spans 22 residues. For the CDR3, the DNA is TGCAGGATTCCCCCCGGACAGGGTCCGTCCCATCAAACAAAATCTGGGGCCAACGTCCTGACTTTC. It specifies CRIPPGQGPSHQTKSGANVLTF.